This entry lists 32 T cell receptor beta chains sequenced from one sample in a study of cytomegalovirus exposure and HLA in healthy donors. The method was immunoSEQ multiplex PCR; TCRdb's version includes in-frame clones alone and lacks a portion of them. Of more than 140,000 clones in the sample, 85% to 90% were seen once. The sample consisted of PBMCs. The receptors were gathered from a woman between 18 and 30 years old in good health and CMV-seropositive.

This clone was seen once. This rearrangement joins TRBV5-5 to TRBJ2-3; maybe TRBD1 (6 bases). The CDR3 covers 15 residues. Trimming pared 1 base from V and 3 bases from J, leaving 12 bases between. From germline, CDR1 is SGHKS and CDR2 YYEKEE (reference sequence). In DNA, the CDR3 is TGTGCCAGCAGCTTGACAGGGACGGAGACAGATACGCAGTATTTT. Its protein product is CASSLTGTETDTQYF.

The rearrangement links TRBV18 to TRBJ2-3, with D hard to call. Trimming cost V 1 base and J 0 bases, with 11 bases left between them. The V gene's germline CDR1 is KGHSH and CDR2 LQKENI. This CDR3 contains 16 residues. CDR3 coding DNA: TGTGCCAGCTCACCACTTGTAATTAAAAGCACAGATACGCAGTATTTT. This gives the protein CASSPLVIKSTDTQYF.

The table lists this clone with a count of one. The J gene is TRBJ1-1, the V gene TRBV18; no clear D gene. The CDR3 length is 15 residues. Between the trimmed V and J ends, which lost 2 bases and 1 base, there was a span of 11 bases. The germline CDR1 and CDR2 sequences are KGHSH and LQKENI. CDR3 bases: TGTGCCAGCTCACCATCGGTTTCTGCGAACACTGAAGCTTTCTTT. Protein sequence: CASSPSVSANTEAFF.

The chain recombines TRBV9 with TRBJ2-7; a weak D match, TRBD1 (5 bases). The CDR3 is 13 amino acids. Trimming removed 3 bases at V and 3 bases at J, with 10 bases between. Per the germline V gene, CDR1 is SGDLS and CDR2 is YYNGEE. CDR3 residues: CASSADIYYEQYF. In DNA form, the CDR3 reads TGTGCCAGCAGCGCGGACATTTACTACGAGCAGTACTTC.

V is TRBV29-1 and J is TRBJ2-7; 8 bases align to TRBD2. The germline gives CDR1 SQVTM, CDR2 ANQGSEA. This CDR3 region has 14 residues. V shed 3 bases and J 2 bases; nucleotides not matched to a gene: 6. The CDR3 sequence: CSVDAPGLAYEQYF. The CDR3 DNA reads as TGCAGCGTTGACGCACCGGGACTAGCCTACGAGCAGTACTTC.

This clone was detected once. This chain connects TRBV5-1 to TRBJ2-1; the match to TRBD2 covers 9 bases. V gave up 4 bases and J gave up 5 bases; unmatched junction bases: 22. CDR3 length: 20 residues. Germline V CDR1 and CDR2: SGHRS, YFSETQ. The CDR3 is CASSQGQVWVAGGINNEQFF. Written as DNA, the CDR3 is TGCGCCAGCAGCCAAGGACAGGTTTGGGTCGCGGGAGGGATTAACAATGAGCAGTTCTTC.

This chain joins TRBV6-1 and TRBJ2-3; D gene unclear. The V end was cut by 6 bases, the J end by 6 bases, with 10 bases between. Germline V CDR1 and CDR2: MNHNS, SASEGT. The length of the CDR3 is 12 residues. The CDR3 reads CASSPRIDTQYF. CDR3 DNA: TGTGCCAGCAGCCCCAGGATCGATACGCAGTATTTT.

The V and J genes are TRBV6-1 and TRBJ1-1; 7 bases match TRBD1. The CDR3 has 15 amino acids. Looked up from germline, CDR1 is MNHNS and CDR2 is SASEGT. Losses at the gene ends were 5 bases for V and 4 bases for J; bases not matched to a gene: 10. The chain's CDR3 is CASSLLRGQVTEAFF. DNA of the CDR3: TGTGCCAGCAGTCTACTAAGGGGGCAGGTCACTGAAGCTTTCTTT.

This chain links TRBV5-1 with TRBJ2-1; 8 positions agree with TRBD2. V trimming: 2 bases; J trimming: 11 bases; junction bases outside the gene matches: 24. CDR3 length equals 19 residues. CDR1 and CDR2 from the germline V gene are SGHRS and YFSETQ. CDR3 nucleotides: TGCGCCAGCAGCTTTGGGGTGGGGGTTGGACTAGCTCTAAGCGGACAGCAGTTCTTC. Its translation: CASSFGVGVGLALSGQQFF.

The chain employs TRBV25-1 and TRBJ2-1, with 9 bases matching TRBD2. This CDR3 has 14 residues. The germline CDR1 and CDR2 sequences are MGHDK and SYGVNS. J was trimmed by 7 bases and V by 4 bases; bases with no gene match: 5. CDR3 amino acids: CASSVSGSTNEQFF. CDR3 DNA sequence: TGTGCCAGCAGTGTTAGCGGGAGCACGAATGAGCAGTTCTTC.

J is TRBJ2-7 and V is TRBV6-6, with 8 bases aligning to TRBD1. This CDR3 spans 15 amino acids. V shed 4 bases and J 6 bases; nucleotides not matched to a gene: 11. CDR1 MNHNY and CDR2 SVGAGI come from the germline V gene (reference sequence). CDR3 nucleotides: TGTGCCAGCAGTTCTCAGACAGGGGAAAATAGCGAGCAGTACTTC. Translating gives CASSSQTGENSEQYF.

This CDR3 is CASSLRLAGGPGYEQYF. CDR3 DNA sequence: TGTGCCAGCAGCTTGAGACTAGCGGGAGGGCCAGGCTACGAGCAGTACTTC. V and J are TRBV7-2 and TRBJ2-7, with 14 bases identical to TRBD2. Trimming at V came to 3 bases and at J to 3 bases, leaving 7 bases not matched to a gene. The CDR3 totals 17 residues. In germline, CDR1 is SGHTA, CDR2 FQGNSA.

This clone occurred a few times. The gene calls are TRBV6-6 and TRBJ2-3; TRBD2 matches 8 bases. The germline V gene has CDR1 MNHNY and CDR2 SVGAGI (reference sequence). With 11 bases clipped from V and 4 bases from J, the junction kept 8 bases outside the gene matches. There are 13 residues in the CDR3. The chain's CDR3 is CAGGRRESDTQYF. The CDR3 DNA sequence: TGTGCCGGCGGGAGGAGGGAGTCAGATACGCAGTATTTT.

V gene TRBV7-9 combines with J gene TRBJ2-5; 11 bases match TRBD1. This CDR3 spans 14 amino acids. The V and J ends lost 5 bases and 4 bases, in that order; junction bases with no gene match: 3. Per the germline V gene, CDR1 is SEHNR and CDR2 is FQNEAQ (reference sequence). The CDR3 spells CASSGDRGRETQYF. In nucleotides, the CDR3 is TGTGCCAGCAGCGGGGACAGGGGGAGAGAGACCCAGTACTTC.

V gene TRBV7-2 combines with J gene TRBJ2-7, with 10 bases matching TRBD2. CDR1 and CDR2 (germline): SGHTA, FQGNSA. This CDR3 contains 18 residues. J gave up 7 bases and V 5 bases, and 20 bases lay outside the gene matches. The CDR3, as DNA: TGTGCCAGCAGCCACACGGCTTTTGAAGGACTAGCGGCCTGGGAGCAGTACTTC. Amino acids: CASSHTAFEGLAAWEQYF.

V is TRBV6-5 and J is TRBJ2-7; 10 positions agree with TRBD2. This CDR3 spans 15 amino acids. Germline-derived CDR1 and CDR2 are MNHEY and SVGAGI. V trimming: 7 bases; J trimming: 6 bases; junction bases outside the gene matches: 12. The CDR3 spells CASTHGASGSSEQYF. As DNA, the CDR3 is TGTGCCAGCACTCACGGGGCTAGCGGGAGTTCCGAGCAGTACTTC.

CDR3 protein: CASSPSTSGRTTGELFF. CDR3 bases: TGTGCCAGCTCACCTTCGACTAGCGGGAGGACCACCGGGGAGCTGTTTTTT. The chain couples TRBV18 to TRBJ2-2; 13 bases fit TRBD2. The length of the CDR3 is 17 residues. Germline V CDR1 and CDR2: KGHSH, LQKENI. Germline trimming cut 3 bases from V and 4 bases from J; bases unmatched to any gene: 5.

The V call is TRBV13, the J call TRBJ2-5; 7 bases map to TRBD1. This CDR3 has 14 residues. CDR1 is PRHDT and CDR2 is FYEKMQ in the germline V gene (reference sequence). V dropped 2 bases and J dropped 4; count of bases not matched to a gene: 4. The CDR3 sequence is CASSLRTGSETQYF. CDR3 nucleotide sequence: TGTGCCAGCAGCTTACGGACAGGATCAGAGACCCAGTACTTC.

The chain links TRBV10-3 to TRBJ2-7, with 11 positions matching TRBD2. The germline gives CDR1 ENHRY, CDR2 SYGVKD. The CDR3 contains 18 residues. V was pared by 0 bases and J by 0 bases, with 7 bases of the junction left unmatched. DNA of the CDR3: TGTGCCATCAGTGAGTCGGGGACTAGCGGCTTGAGCTCCTACGAGCAGTACTTC. Residues: CAISESGTSGLSSYEQYF.

The chain combines TRBV5-1 with TRBJ2-2; D not resolved. Germline V gene sequence: CDR1 SGHRS, CDR2 YFSETQ. V was pared by 4 bases and J by 3 bases, with 13 bases between. The CDR3 sequence is 15 residues long. The CDR3 spells CASSLTPGYTGELFF. The CDR3 region has the DNA TGCGCCAGCAGCCTGACCCCCGGGTACACCGGGGAGCTGTTTTTT.

This clone was seen only a few times. The rearrangement links TRBV6-5 to TRBJ2-7, with 13 bases that match TRBD2. With V trimmed by 6 bases and J by 4 bases, 6 bases remained unmatched. Germline assignment: CDR1 MNHEY and CDR2 SVGAGI. CDR3 size: 15 residues. As DNA, the CDR3 is TGTGCCAGCAGCCGCGGACTAGCGGGAGAATACGAGCAGTACTTC. It specifies CASSRGLAGEYEQYF.

The chain employs TRBV2 and TRBJ2-5, with TRBD1 identical over 7 bases. Germline trimming cut 5 bases from V and 2 bases from J; bases unmatched to any gene: 2. Germline CDR1 reads SNHLY; CDR2 reads FYNNEI. The CDR3 is made up of 13 amino acids. The DNA of the CDR3 is TGTGCCAGCAGTAGGGACAGACAAGAGACCCAGTACTTC. This gives the protein CASSRDRQETQYF.

The V gene is TRBV6-5, the J gene TRBJ2-1; TRBD1 matches at 10 bases. The germline CDR1 and CDR2 sequences are MNHEY and SVGAGI. CDR3 length: 15 amino acids. Trimming removed 7 bases from V and 4 bases from J; junction bases left unmatched: 7. Here the CDR3 reads CASIPDRGLYNEQFF. The CDR3 region has the DNA TGTGCCAGCATCCCCGACAGGGGGCTGTACAATGAGCAGTTCTTC.

The J gene is TRBJ2-3, the V gene TRBV10-3; D gene unclear. Germline V gene lookup returns CDR1 ENHRY and CDR2 SYGVKD. V dropped 6 bases and J dropped 8 bases, with 9 bases sitting between them. The CDR3 length is 11 residues. The CDR3 is CAISDPGTQYF. The CDR3 nucleotides read TGTGCCATCAGCGACCCGGGTACGCAGTATTTT.

The rearrangement uses TRBV11-3 and TRBJ2-1; 8 bases fit TRBD2. The CDR3 contains 15 residues. Losses at the gene ends were 5 bases for V and 5 bases for J; bases not matched to a gene: 8. Looked up from germline, CDR1 is SGHNT and CDR2 is YENEEA. CDR3 in DNA: TGTGCCAGCAGCCGAAGGGCGGGGGGCCACAATGAGCAGTTCTTC. It is translated as CASSRRAGGHNEQFF.

This rearrangement joins TRBV7-2 to TRBJ2-1, with 9 nucleotides matching TRBD2. Trimming took 5 bases from V and 3 from J; bases not matched to a gene: 8. The CDR3 loop spans 16 amino acids. Germline-derived CDR1 and CDR2 are SGHTA and FQGNSA. DNA of the CDR3: TGTGCCAGCAGCGTCAGATCTAGCGGGAACTACAATGAGCAGTTCTTC. Protein product: CASSVRSSGNYNEQFF.

V and J are TRBV7-8 and TRBJ2-7; D is uncertain. V was trimmed by 3 bases and J by 2 bases, leaving 11 bases between them. This CDR3 has 14 residues. CDR1 SGHVS and CDR2 FQNEAQ come from the germline V gene. DNA of the CDR3: TGTGCCAGCAGCTTTTCTCCTACCACCTACGAGCAGTACTTC. The encoded protein is CASSFSPTTYEQYF.

For the CDR3, the DNA is TGTGCCAGCCGACATCTTTACGAGCAGTACTTC. Its protein product is CASRHLYEQYF. The chain couples TRBV6-5 to TRBJ2-7; D uncertain. The germline CDR1 and CDR2 sequences are MNHEY and SVGAGI. Between the trimmed V and J ends, which lost 8 bases and 4 bases, there was a span of 9 bases. This CDR3 is 11 amino acids long.

The rearrangement joins TRBV30 to TRBJ2-6, with D perhaps matching TRBD1 (6 bases). The CDR3 is made up of 14 amino acids. Trimming took off 8 bases at V and 4 bases at J, with 15 bases between the two ends. Germline V gene lookup returns CDR1 GTSNPN and CDR2 SVGIG (reference sequence). CDR3 sequence reads: CAGYPGAGANVLTF. DNA for the CDR3: TGTGCCGGTTACCCAGGGGCGGGGGCCAACGTCCTGACTTTC.

V is TRBV2 and J is TRBJ2-3; 7 bases are shared with TRBD2. This CDR3 region has 16 residues. CDR1 is SNHLY, CDR2 FYNNEI, per germline. The V segment lost 5 bases and the J segment 5 bases; nucleotides outside the gene matches: 13. In DNA form, the CDR3 reads TGTGCCAGCAGTCCACCGGGCGCGGGAGTACAAGATACGCAGTATTTT. Protein product: CASSPPGAGVQDTQYF.

The chain is built from TRBV19 and TRBJ2-1, with D maybe TRBD2 (6 bases). The CDR3 extends over 14 amino acids. The V end lost 3 bases, the J end lost 2 bases, and 8 bases lay between the germline ends. Looked up from germline, CDR1 is LNHDA and CDR2 is SQIVND (reference sequence). This CDR3 is CASSIRGTYNEQFF. DNA for the CDR3: TGTGCCAGTAGTATCCGCGGGACCTACAATGAGCAGTTCTTC.

This chain connects TRBV6-6 to TRBJ2-2; 8 nucleotides agree with TRBD2. Looked up from germline, CDR1 is MNHNY and CDR2 is SVGAGI (reference sequence). The CDR3 length is 15 residues. V lost 4 bases and J lost 8; bases outside the gene matches: 9. The CDR3 nucleotides read TGTGCCAGCAGTTTAGGGACTAGTATAATAGGGGAGCTGTTTTTT. It translates to CASSLGTSIIGELFF.